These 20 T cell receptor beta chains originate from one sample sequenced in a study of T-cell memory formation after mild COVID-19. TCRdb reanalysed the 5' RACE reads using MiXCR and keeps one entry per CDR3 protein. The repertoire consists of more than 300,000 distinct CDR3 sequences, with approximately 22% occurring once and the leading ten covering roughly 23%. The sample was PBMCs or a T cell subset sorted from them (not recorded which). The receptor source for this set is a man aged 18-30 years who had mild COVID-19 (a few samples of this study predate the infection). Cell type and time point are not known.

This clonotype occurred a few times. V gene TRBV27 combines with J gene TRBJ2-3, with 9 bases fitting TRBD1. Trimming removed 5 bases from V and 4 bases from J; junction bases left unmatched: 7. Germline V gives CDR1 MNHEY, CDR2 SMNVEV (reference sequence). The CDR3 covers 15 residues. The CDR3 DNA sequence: TGTGCCAGCAGTCCATGGACAGGGGAACCAGATACGCAGTATTTT. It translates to CASSPWTGEPDTQYF.

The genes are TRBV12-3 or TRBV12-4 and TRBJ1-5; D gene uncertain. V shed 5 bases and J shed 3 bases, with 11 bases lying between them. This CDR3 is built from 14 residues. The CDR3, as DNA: TGTGCCAGCAGTGCCCGGGCATCCAATCAGCCCCAGCATTTT. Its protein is CASSARASNQPQHF.

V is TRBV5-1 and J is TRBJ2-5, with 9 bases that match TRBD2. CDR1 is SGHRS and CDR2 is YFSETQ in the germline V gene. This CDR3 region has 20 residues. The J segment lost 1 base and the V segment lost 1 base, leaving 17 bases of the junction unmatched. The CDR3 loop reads CASSLRPRGLAGDRQETQYF. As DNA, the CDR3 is TGCGCCAGCAGCTTGCGGCCGCGGGGCTTAGCGGGGGATCGCCAAGAGACCCAGTACTTC.

The CDR3 DNA sequence: TGCAGCGGGGGACTAGCGGGGGGTCAATACAATGAGCAGTTCTTC. Translated, it gives CSGGLAGGQYNEQFF. V and J are TRBV29-1 and TRBJ2-1; TRBD2 matches 15 bases. CDR1 SQVTM and CDR2 ANQGSEA come from the germline V gene. This CDR3 comprises 15 residues. After removal of 7 bases from V and 4 bases from J, the junction contained 5 bases not matched to a gene.

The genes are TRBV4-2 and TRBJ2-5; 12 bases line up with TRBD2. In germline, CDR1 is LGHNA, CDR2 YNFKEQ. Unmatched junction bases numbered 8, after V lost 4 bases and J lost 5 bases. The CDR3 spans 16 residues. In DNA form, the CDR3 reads TGTGCCAGCAGCCGATCTAGCGGGGGGGCCGAGGAGACCCAGTACTTC. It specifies CASSRSSGGAEETQYF.

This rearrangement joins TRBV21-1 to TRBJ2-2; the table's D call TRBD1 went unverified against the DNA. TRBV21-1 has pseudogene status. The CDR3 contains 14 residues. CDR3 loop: CASKRWTPTGELFF. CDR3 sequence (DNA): TGTGCCAGCAAACGCTGGACACCCACCGGGGAGCTGTTTTTT.

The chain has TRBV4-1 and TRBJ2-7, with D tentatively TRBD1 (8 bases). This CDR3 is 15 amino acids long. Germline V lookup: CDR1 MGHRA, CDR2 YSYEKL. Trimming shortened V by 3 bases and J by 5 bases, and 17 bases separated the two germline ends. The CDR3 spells CASSQTQGGTDEQYF. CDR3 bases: TGCGCCAGCAGCCAGACACAGGGGGGGACGGACGAGCAGTACTTC.

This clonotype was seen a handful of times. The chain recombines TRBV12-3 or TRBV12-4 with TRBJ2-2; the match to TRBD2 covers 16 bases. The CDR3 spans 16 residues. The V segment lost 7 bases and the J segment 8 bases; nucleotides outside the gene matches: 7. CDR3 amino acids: CASTGTSGGAGGELFF. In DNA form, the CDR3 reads TGTGCCAGCACCGGGACTAGCGGGGGGGCCGGAGGGGAGCTGTTTTTT.

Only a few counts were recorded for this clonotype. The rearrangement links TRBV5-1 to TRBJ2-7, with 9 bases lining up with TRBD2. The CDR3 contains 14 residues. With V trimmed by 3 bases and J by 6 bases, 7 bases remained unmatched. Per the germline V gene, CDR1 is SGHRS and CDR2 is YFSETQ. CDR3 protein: CASSSLAGLPEQYF. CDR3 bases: TGCGCCAGCAGCTCCCTAGCGGGGCTTCCCGAGCAGTACTTC.

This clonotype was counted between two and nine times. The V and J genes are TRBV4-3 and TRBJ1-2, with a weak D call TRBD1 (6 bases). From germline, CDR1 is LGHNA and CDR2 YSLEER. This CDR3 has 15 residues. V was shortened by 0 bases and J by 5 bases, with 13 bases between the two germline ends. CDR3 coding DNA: TGCGCCAGCAGCCAAGATGGGGGGCTAGGGTATGGCTACACCTTC. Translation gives CASSQDGGLGYGYTF.

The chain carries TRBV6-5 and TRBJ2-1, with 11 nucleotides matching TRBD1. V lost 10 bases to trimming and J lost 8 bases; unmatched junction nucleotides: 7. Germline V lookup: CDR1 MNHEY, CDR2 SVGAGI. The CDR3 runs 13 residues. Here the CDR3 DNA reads TGTGCCACCCCGGACAGGGGGCAGGATGAGCAGTTCTTC. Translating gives CATPDRGQDEQFF.

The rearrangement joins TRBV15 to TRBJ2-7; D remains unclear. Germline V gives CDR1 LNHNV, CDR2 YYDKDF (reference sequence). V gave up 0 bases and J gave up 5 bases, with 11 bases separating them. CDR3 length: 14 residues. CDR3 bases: TGTGCCACCAGCAGAGATGATAAGACCCACGAGCAGTACTTC. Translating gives CATSRDDKTHEQYF.

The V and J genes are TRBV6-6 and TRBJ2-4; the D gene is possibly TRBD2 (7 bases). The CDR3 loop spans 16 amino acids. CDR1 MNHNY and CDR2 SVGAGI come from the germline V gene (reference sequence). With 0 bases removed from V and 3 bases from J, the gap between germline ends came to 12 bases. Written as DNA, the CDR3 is TGTGCCAGCAGTTACTCTGGGGGGGCAGGCAAAAACATTCAGTACTTC. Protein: CASSYSGGAGKNIQYF.

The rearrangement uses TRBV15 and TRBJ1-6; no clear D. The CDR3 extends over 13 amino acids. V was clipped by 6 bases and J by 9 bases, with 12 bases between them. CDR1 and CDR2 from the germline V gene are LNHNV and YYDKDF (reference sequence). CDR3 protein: CATSRQEGSPLHF. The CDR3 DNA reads TGTGCCACCAGTCGGCAGGAAGGTTCACCCCTCCACTTT.

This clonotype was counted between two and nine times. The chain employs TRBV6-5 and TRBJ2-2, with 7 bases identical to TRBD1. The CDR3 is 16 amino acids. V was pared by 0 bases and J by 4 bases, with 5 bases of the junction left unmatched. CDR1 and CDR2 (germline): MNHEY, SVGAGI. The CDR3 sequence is CASSYSPGGITGELFF. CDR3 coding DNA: TGTGCCAGCAGTTACTCTCCAGGGGGTATCACCGGGGAGCTGTTTTTT.

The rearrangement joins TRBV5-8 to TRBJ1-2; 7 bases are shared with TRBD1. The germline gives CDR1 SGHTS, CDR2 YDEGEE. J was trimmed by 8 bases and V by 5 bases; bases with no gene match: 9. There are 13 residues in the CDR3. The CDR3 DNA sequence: TGTGCCAGCAGGAAAACAGGGGTTATCGGCTACACCTTC. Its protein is CASRKTGVIGYTF.

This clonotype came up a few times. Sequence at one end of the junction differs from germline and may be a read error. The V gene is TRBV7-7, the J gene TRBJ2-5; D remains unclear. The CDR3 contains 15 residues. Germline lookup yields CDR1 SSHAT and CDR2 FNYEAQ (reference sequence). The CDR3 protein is CASSLRLGFQETQYF. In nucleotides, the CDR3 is TGTGCTAGCAGCTTACGTTTAGGGTTCCAAGAGACCCAGTACTTC.

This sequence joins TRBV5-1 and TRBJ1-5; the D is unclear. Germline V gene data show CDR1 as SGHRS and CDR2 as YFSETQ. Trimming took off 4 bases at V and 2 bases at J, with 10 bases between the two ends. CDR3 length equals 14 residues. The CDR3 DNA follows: TGCGCCAGCAGCCAGTACGGCGGCAATCAGCCCCAGCATTTT. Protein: CASSQYGGNQPQHF.

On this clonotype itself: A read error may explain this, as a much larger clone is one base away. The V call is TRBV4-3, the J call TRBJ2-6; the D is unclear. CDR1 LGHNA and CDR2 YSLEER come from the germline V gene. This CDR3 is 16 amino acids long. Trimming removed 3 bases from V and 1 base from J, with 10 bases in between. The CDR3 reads CASSHHSRSGANVLTF. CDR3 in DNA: TGCGCCAGCAGCCACCACTCGAGATCTGGGGCCAACGTCCTGACTTTC.

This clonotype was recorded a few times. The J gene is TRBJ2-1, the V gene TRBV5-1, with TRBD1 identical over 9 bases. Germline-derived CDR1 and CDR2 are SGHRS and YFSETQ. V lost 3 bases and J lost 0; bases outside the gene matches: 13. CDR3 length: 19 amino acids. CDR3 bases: TGCGCCAGCAGCTCCCAAGGCTCCGCGACAGGGGGCTCCTACAATGAGCAGTTCTTC. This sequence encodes CASSSQGSATGGSYNEQFF.